The present entry profiles one TCR beta chain with its context. The antigen remains undetermined. The CDR3 consists of 12 residues. Germline CDR1 and CDR2: SQVTM and ANQGSEA. Trimming removed 7 bases at V and 0 bases at J, with 9 bases between. Once RNA had been extracted, it was reverse transcribed into cDNA to act as the sequencing template. Profiled with immunoSEQ multiplex PCR; TCRdb holds only in-frame clones, not every one. The sample lists about 180,000 clones, 58% occurring once. This entry comes from a study of CD8+ T cells in alopecia areata. Study observations and caveats: Shared TCR sequences were less clear between patients than in mice, possibly partly from HLA diversity. Affected lesional scalp, above all in alopecia totalis/universalis, was more clonal than normal scalp.

Treatment specified: oral pan-JAK inhibitor, 5-10 mg twice daily. The origin of this receptor is a human donor with alopecia areata. Sequencing used CD4+ T cells sorted from blood, obtained between weeks 55 and 65, from a patient treated with tofacitinib. The chain carries TRBV29-1 and TRBJ1-2, with D hard to call. The CDR3: CSARTANYGYTF. CDR3 coding DNA: TGCAGCGCTAGAACCGCTAACTATGGCTACACCTTC.